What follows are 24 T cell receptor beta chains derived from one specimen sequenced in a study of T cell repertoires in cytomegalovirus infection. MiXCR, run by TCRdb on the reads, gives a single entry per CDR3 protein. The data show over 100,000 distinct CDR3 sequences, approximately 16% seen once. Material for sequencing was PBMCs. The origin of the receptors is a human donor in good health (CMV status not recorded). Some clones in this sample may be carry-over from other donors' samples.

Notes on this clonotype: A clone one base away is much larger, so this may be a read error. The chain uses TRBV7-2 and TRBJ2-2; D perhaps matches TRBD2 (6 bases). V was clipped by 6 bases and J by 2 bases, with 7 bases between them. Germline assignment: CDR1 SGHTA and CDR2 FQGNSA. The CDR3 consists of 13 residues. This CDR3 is CASRRGNTGELFF. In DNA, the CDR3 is TGTGCCAGCAGGCGGGGCAACACCGGGGAGCTGTTTTTT.

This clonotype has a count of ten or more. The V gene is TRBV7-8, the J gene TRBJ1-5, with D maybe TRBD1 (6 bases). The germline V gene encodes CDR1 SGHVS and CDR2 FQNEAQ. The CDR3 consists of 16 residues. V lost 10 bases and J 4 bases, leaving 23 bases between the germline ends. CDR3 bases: TGTGCCACTGGGGGGCAGGGACCTTCATGGAATCAGCCCCAGCATTTT. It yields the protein CATGGQGPSWNQPQHF.

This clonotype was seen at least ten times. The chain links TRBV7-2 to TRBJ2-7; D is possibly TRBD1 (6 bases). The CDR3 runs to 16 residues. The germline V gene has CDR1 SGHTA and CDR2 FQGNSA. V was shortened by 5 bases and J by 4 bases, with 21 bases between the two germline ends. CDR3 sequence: CASSLDLGGVRYEQYF. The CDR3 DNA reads TGTGCCAGCAGCCTAGATTTAGGGGGAGTACGTTACGAGCAGTACTTC.

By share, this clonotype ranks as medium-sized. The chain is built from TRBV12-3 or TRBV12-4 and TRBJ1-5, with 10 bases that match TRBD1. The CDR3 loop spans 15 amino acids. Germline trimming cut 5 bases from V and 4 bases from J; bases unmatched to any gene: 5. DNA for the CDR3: TGTGCCAGCAGTCCGGGACAGGGGCGGAATCAGCCCCAGCATTTT. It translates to CASSPGQGRNQPQHF.

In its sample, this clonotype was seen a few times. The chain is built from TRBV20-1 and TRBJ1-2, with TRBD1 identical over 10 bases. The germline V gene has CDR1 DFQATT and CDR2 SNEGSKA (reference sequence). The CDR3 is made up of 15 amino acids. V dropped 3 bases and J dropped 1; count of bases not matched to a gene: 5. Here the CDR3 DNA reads TGCAGTGCTAGTGGGGACAGGGGACTTAACTATGGCTACACCTTC. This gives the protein CSASGDRGLNYGYTF.

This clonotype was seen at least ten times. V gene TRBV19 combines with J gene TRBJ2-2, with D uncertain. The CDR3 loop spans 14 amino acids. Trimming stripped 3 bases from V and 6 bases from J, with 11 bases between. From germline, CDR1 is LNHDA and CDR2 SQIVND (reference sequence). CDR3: CASSILASSGELFF. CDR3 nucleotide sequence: TGTGCCAGTAGTATCCTCGCTTCATCCGGGGAGCTGTTTTTT. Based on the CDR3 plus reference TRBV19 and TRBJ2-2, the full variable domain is DGGITQSPKYLFRKEGQNVTLSCEQNLNHDAMYWYRQDPGQGLRLIYYSQIVNDFQKGDIAEGYSVSREKKESFPLTVTSAQKNPTAFYLCASSILASSGELFFGEGSRLTVL.

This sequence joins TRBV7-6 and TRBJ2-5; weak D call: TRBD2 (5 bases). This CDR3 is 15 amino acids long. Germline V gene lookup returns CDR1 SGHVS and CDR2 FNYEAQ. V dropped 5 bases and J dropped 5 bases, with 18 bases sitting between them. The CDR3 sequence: CASSTAAAYWETQYF. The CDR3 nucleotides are TGTGCCAGCAGCACAGCGGCGGCCTATTGGGAGACCCAGTACTTC.

CDR3 DNA: TGCAGTGCGGACAGGGGGTACGAGCAGTACTTC. This codes for CSADRGYEQYF. The chain employs TRBV20-1 and TRBJ2-7; the match to TRBD1 covers 10 bases. Trimming took 6 bases from V and 4 from J; bases not matched to a gene: 0. The CDR3 loop spans 11 amino acids. Germline loops: CDR1 DFQATT, CDR2 SNEGSKA (reference sequence).

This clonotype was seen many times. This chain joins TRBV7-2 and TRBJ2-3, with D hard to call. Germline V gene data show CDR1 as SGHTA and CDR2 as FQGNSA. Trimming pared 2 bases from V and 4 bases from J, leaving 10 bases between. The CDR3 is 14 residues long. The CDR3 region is CASSLWLVADTQYF. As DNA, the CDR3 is TGTGCCAGCAGCTTATGGCTAGTAGCAGATACGCAGTATTTT.

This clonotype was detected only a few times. CDR3 sequence (DNA): TGTGCCAGCCGGGGACTGAGCTCCTACGAGCAGTACTTC. Encoded protein: CASRGLSSYEQYF. This chain connects TRBV2 to TRBJ2-7; D may be TRBD2 (6 bases). Germline values: CDR1 SNHLY, CDR2 FYNNEI. The CDR3 runs to 13 residues. V was pared by 8 bases and J by 0 bases, with 11 bases between.

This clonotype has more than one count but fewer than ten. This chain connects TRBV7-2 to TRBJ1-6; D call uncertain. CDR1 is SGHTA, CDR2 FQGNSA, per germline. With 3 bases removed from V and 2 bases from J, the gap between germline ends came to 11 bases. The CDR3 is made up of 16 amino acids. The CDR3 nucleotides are TGTGCCAGCAGCTTGGAGGCGGGTCCCTATAATTCACCCCTCCACTTT. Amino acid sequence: CASSLEAGPYNSPLHF. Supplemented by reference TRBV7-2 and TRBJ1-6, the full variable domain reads GAGVSQSPSNKVTEKGKDVELRCDPISGHTALYWYRQSLGQGLEFLIYFQGNSAPDKSGLPSDRFSAERTGGSVSTLTIQRTQQEDSAVYLCASSLEAGPYNSPLHFGNGTRLTVT.

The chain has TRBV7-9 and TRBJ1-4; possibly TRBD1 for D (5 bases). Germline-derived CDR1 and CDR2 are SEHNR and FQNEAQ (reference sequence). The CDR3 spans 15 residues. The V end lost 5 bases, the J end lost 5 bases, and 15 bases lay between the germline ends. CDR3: CASSPGTESNEKLFF. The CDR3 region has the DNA TGTGCCAGCAGCCCGGGGACGGAATCGAATGAAAAACTGTTTTTT.

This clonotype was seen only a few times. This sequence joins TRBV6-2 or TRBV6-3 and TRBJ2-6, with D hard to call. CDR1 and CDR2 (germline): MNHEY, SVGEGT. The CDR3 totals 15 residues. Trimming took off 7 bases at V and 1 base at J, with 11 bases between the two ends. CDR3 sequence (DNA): TGTGCCAGCACGAGGACGGATTCTGGGGCCAACGTCCTGACTTTC. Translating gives CASTRTDSGANVLTF.

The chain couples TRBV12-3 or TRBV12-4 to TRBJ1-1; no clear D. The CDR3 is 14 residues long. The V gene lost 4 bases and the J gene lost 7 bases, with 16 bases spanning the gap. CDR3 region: CASSSKARANEAFF. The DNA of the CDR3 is TGTGCCAGCAGTTCTAAGGCCCGGGCTAATGAAGCTTTCTTT.

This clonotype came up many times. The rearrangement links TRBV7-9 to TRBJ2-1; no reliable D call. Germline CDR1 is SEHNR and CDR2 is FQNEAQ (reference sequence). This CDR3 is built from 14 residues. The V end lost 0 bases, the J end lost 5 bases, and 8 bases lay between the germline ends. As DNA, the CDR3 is TGTGCCAGCAGCTTAGCGGGTCTCAACAATGAGCAGTTCTTC. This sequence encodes CASSLAGLNNEQFF.

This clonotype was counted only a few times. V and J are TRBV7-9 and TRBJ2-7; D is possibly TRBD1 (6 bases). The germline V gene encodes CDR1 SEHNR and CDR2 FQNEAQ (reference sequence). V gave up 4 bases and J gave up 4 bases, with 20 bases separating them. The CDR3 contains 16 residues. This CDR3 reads CASSSPMIAQGYEQYF. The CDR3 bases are TGTGCCAGCAGCTCACCGATGATCGCCCAGGGGTACGAGCAGTACTTC.

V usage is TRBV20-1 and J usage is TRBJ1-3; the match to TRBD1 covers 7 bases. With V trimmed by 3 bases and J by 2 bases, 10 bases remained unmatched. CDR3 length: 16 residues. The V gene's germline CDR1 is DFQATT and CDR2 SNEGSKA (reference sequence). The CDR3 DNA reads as TGCAGTGCTAGTGGGGGGCCGGGACAGCCTGGAAACACCATATATTTT. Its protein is CSASGGPGQPGNTIYF.

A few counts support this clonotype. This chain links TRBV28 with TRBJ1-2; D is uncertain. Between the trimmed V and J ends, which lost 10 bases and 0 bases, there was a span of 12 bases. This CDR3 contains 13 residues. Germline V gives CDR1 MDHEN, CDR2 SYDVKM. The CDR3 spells CAILGSPNYGYTF. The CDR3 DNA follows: TGTGCCATCCTCGGCAGCCCTAACTATGGCTACACCTTC.

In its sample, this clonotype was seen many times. CDR3 bases: TGTGCCAGCAGACGAGCCGGGACTAGCGGGGGCCTTAGCTCCTACGAGCAGTACTTC. Protein sequence: CASRRAGTSGGLSSYEQYF. V usage is TRBV12-3 or TRBV12-4 and J usage is TRBJ2-7, with 14 positions matching TRBD2. V shed 6 bases and J 0 bases; nucleotides not matched to a gene: 13. This CDR3 has 19 amino acids.

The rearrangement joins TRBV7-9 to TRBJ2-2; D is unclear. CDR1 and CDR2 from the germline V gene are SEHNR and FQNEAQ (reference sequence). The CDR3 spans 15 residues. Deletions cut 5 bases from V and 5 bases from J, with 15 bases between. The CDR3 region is CASSLSLAGTGELFF. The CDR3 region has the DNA TGTGCCAGCAGCCTTTCCCTCGCAGGAACCGGGGAGCTGTTTTTT.

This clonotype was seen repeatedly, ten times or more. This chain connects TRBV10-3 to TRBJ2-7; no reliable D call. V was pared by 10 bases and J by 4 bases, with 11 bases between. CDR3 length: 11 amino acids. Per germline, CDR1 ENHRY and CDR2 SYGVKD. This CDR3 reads CATGLKYEQYF. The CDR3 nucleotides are TGTGCCACGGGCTTAAAATACGAGCAGTACTTC.

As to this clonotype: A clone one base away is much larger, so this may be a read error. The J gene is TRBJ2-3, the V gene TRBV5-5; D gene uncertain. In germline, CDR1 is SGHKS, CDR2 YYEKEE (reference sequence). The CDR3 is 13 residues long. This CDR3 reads CTSSLPTVGTQYF. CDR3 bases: TGTACCAGCAGCTTGCCCACAGTGGGTACGCAGTATTTT.

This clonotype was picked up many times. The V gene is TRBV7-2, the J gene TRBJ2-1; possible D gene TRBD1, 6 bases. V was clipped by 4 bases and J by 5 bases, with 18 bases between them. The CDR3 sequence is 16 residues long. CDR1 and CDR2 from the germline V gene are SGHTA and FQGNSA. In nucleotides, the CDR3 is TGTGCCAGCAGCTCGCGGTCCGGGACAACAAACAATGAGCAGTTCTTC. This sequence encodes CASSSRSGTTNNEQFF. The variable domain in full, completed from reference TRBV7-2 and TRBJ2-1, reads GAGVSQSPSNKVTEKGKDVELRCDPISGHTALYWYRQSLGQGLEFLIYFQGNSAPDKSGLPSDRFSAERTGGSVSTLTIQRTQQEDSAVYLCASSSRSGTTNNEQFFGPGTRLTVL.

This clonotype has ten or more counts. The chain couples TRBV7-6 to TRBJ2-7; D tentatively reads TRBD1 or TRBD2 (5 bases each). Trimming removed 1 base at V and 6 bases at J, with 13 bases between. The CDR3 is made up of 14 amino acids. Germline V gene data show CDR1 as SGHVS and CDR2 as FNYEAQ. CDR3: CASSLDETRGEQYF. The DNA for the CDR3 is TGTGCCAGCAGCTTAGACGAGACGAGGGGCGAGCAGTACTTC.